Shown below are 7 T cell receptor beta chains from a single sample sequenced in a study of long-term antiretroviral therapy in people with HIV. At survey level, the immunoSEQ assay was run in its v3.0 version. Repertoires were generated with immunoSEQ multiplex PCR, while TCRdb's copy carries only in-frame clones and drops some. This table holds about 14,000 clones, about 82% found once. This material consisted of unsorted PBMCs, taken 1.8 years before starting antiretroviral therapy. All receptors derive from a woman aged 40 to 50 with HIV.

V and J are TRBV6-5 and TRBJ1-4, with a tentative D call TRBD1 (5 bases). The CDR3 loop spans 15 amino acids. Germline V gives CDR1 MNHEY, CDR2 SVGAGI. Deletions cut 5 bases from V and 7 bases from J, with 17 bases between. The CDR3 loop reads CASSGGTLPREKLFF. The CDR3 DNA is TGTGCCAGCAGTGGGGGGACTTTACCCCGTGAAAAACTGTTTTTT.

The chain uses TRBV5-1 and TRBJ2-7; D is perhaps TRBD2 (6 bases). V lost 0 bases to trimming and J lost 5 bases, with 15 bases between them. Germline V gives CDR1 SGHRS, CDR2 YFSETQ. The CDR3 is made up of 15 amino acids. CDR3 nucleotides: TGCGCCAGCAGCTTGGGTGGGGGAACGGGGGACGAGCAGTACTTC. It yields the protein CASSLGGGTGDEQYF.

The chain couples TRBV7-8 to TRBJ1-1; no definite D call. V was cut by 5 bases and J by 3 bases, with 22 bases left in between. The CDR3 extends over 17 amino acids. Germline V gives CDR1 SGHVS, CDR2 FQNEAQ. CDR3 nucleotides: TGTGCCAGCAGCGCCTACAGAGTGATGATTCGGGACACTGAAGCTTTCTTT. Its protein product is CASSAYRVMIRDTEAFF.

In this sample, this clone is large. The chain employs TRBV10-3 and TRBJ2-7, with 9 positions matching TRBD1. CDR3 length: 16 residues. The V segment lost 1 base and the J segment 5 bases; nucleotides outside the gene matches: 9. Germline assignment: CDR1 ENHRY and CDR2 SYGVKD. This chain's CDR3 is CAISELAGTGSNEQYF. The CDR3 DNA reads as TGTGCCATCAGTGAGTTGGCCGGGACAGGGTCCAACGAGCAGTACTTC.

This clone was seen a few times. V gene TRBV7-6 combines with J gene TRBJ2-2; 11 nucleotides align to TRBD2. This CDR3 contains 17 residues. V lost 5 bases to trimming and J lost 5 bases; unmatched junction nucleotides: 10. Germline CDR1 and CDR2: SGHVS and FNYEAQ. CDR3 nucleotide sequence: TGTGCCAGCAGCGTAATACCGGGACTAGCGGAGACCGGGGAGCTGTTTTTT. It encodes CASSVIPGLAETGELFF.

This CDR3 is CASRGGTEAFF. CDR3 nucleotides: TGTGCCAGCAGAGGGGGGACTGAAGCTTTCTTT. The chain links TRBV6-4 to TRBJ1-1; D may be TRBD1 (6 bases). Germline-derived CDR1 and CDR2 are MRHNA and SNTAGT. This CDR3 is 11 amino acids long. V was clipped by 6 bases and J by 5 bases, with 7 bases between them.

The V gene is TRBV18, the J gene TRBJ2-2; 9 nucleotides agree with TRBD2. The CDR3 runs 17 residues. V was pared by 5 bases and J by 0 bases, with 7 bases of the junction left unmatched. Germline loops: CDR1 KGHSH, CDR2 LQKENI. The CDR3 loop is CASSMLWTSANTGELFF. CDR3 nucleotides: TGTGCCAGCTCAATGCTTTGGACTAGCGCGAACACCGGGGAGCTGTTTTTT.